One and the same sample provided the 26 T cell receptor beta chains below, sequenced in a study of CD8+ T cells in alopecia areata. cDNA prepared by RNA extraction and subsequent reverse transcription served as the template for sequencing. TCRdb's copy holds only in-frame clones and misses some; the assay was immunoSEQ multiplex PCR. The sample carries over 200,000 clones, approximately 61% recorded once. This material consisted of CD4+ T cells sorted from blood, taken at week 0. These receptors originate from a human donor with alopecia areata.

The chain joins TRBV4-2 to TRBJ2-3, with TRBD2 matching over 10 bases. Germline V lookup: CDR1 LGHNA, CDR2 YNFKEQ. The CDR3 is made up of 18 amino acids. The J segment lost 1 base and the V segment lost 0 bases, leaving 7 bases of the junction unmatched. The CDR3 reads CASSQDRGLAARTDTQYF. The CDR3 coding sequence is TGTGCCAGCAGCCAAGATAGAGGACTAGCGGCCCGCACAGATACGCAGTATTTT.

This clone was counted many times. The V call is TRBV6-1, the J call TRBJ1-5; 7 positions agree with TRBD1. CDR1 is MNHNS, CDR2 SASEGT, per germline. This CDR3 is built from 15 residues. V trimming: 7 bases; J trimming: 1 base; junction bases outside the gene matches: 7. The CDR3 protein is CASNQGGLSNQPQHF. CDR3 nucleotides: TGTGCCAGCAATCAAGGGGGCCTGAGCAATCAGCCCCAGCATTTT.

CDR3 loop: CASSLQGGATDTQYF. CDR3 sequence (DNA): TGCGCCAGCAGCCTACAGGGGGGTGCAACAGATACGCAGTATTTT. The chain recombines TRBV5-1 with TRBJ2-3; the match to TRBD1 covers 8 bases. V dropped 4 bases and J dropped 3; count of bases not matched to a gene: 7. CDR1 SGHRS and CDR2 YFSETQ come from the germline V gene. The CDR3 is 15 residues long.

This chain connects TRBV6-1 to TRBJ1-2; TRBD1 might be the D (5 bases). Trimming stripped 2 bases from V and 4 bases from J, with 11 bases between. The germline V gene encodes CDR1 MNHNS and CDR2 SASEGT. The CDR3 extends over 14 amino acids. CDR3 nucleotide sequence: TGTGCCAGCAGTGAAAGTCGACAGACCTATGGCTACACCTTC. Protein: CASSESRQTYGYTF.

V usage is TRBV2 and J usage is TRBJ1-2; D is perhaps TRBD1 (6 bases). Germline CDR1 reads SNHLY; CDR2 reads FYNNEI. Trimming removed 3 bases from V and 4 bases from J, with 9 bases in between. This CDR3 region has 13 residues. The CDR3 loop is CASSDGGSYGYTF. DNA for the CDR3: TGTGCCAGCAGTGATGGGGGCTCCTATGGCTACACCTTC.

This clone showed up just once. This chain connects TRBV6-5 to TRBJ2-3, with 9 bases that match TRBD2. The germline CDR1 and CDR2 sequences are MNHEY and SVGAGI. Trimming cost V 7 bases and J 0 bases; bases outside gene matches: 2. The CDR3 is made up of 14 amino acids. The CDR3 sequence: CASNAGGSTDTQYF. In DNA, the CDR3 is TGTGCCAGCAACGCGGGAGGGAGCACAGATACGCAGTATTTT.

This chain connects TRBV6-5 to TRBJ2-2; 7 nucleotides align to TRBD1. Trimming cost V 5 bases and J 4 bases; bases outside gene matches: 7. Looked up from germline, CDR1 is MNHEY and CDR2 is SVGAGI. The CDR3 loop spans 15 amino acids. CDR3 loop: CASSHEGAITGELFF. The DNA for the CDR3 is TGTGCCAGCAGTCACGAGGGGGCCATCACCGGGGAGCTGTTTTTT.

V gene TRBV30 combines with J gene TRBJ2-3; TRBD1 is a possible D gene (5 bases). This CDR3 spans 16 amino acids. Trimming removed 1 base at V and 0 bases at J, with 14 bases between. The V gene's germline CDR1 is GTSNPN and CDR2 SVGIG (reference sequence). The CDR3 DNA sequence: TGTGCCTGGAGTGGGGGCTGGGGTTCTAGCACAGATACGCAGTATTTT. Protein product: CAWSGGWGSSTDTQYF.

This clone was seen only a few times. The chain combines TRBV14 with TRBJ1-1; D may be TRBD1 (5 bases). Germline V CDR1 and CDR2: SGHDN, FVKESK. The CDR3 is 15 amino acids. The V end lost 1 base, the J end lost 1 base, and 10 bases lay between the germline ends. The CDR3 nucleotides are TGTGCCAGCAGCCAAGGCAGGGCTGGGAACACTGAAGCTTTCTTT. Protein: CASSQGRAGNTEAFF.

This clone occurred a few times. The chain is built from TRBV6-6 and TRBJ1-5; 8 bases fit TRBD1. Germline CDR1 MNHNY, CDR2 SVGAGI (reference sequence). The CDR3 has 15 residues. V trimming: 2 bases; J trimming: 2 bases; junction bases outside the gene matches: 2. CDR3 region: CASSYGGQGNQPQHF. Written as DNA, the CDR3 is TGTGCCAGCAGTTACGGGGGACAGGGCAATCAGCCCCAGCATTTT.

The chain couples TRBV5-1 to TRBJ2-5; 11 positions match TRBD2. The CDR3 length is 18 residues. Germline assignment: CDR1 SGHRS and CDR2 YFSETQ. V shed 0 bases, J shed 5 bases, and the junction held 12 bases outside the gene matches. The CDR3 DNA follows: TGCGCCAGCAGCTTGGGACGTAGCGGGAGGGCCTTTGAGGAGACCCAGTACTTC. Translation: CASSLGRSGRAFEETQYF.

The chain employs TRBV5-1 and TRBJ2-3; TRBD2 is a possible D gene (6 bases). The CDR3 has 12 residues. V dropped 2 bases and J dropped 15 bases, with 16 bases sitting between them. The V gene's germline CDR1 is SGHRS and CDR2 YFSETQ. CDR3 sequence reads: CASSFSRDSRYF. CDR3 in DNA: TGCGCCAGCAGCTTTTCCCGGGACTCCCGCTATTTT.

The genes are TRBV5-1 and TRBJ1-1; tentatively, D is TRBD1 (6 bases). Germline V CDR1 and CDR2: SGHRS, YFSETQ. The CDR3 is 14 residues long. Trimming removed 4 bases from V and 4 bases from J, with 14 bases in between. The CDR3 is CASSQLPRGTEAFF. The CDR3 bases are TGCGCCAGCAGCCAGTTACCCAGGGGCACTGAAGCTTTCTTT. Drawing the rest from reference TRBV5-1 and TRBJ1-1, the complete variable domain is KAGVTQTPRYLIKTRGQQVTLSCSPISGHRSVSWYQQTPGQGLQFLFEYFSETQRNKGNFPGRFSGRQFSNSRSEMNVSTLELGDSALYLCASSQLPRGTEAFFGQGTRLTVV.

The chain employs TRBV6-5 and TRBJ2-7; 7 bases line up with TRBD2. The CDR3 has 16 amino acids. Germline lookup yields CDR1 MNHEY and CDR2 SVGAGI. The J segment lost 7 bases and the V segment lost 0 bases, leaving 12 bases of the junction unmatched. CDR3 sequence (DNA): TGTGCCAGCAGTTACTCCCGGGGAGGGTATATAGTGGAGCAGTACTTC. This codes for CASSYSRGGYIVEQYF.

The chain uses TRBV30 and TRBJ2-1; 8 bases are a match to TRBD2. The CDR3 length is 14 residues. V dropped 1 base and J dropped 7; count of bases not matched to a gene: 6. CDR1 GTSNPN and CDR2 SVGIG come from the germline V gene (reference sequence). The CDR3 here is CAWSGGGGRNEQFF. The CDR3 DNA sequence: TGTGCCTGGAGTGGTGGCGGGGGGAGGAATGAGCAGTTCTTC.

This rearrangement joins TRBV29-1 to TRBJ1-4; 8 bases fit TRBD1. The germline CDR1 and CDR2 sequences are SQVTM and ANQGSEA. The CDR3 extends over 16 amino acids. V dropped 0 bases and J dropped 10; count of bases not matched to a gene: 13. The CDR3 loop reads CSVEDRLGTGGGKLFF. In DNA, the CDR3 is TGCAGCGTTGAAGACCGGCTCGGGACAGGTGGGGGAAAACTGTTTTTT.

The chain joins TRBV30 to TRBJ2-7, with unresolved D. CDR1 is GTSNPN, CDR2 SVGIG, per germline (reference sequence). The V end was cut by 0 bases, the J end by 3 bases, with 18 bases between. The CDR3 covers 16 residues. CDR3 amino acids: CAWSVRDAGPNYEQYF. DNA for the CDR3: TGTGCCTGGAGTGTAAGGGATGCAGGACCCAACTACGAGCAGTACTTC.

DNA for the CDR3: TGCAGCGTTGTGGGAGGAAATACCTACGAGCAGTACTTC. Protein: CSVVGGNTYEQYF. The J gene is TRBJ2-7, the V gene TRBV29-1; maybe TRBD2 (6 bases). This CDR3 region has 13 residues. The germline gives CDR1 SQVTM, CDR2 ANQGSEA. V dropped 4 bases and J dropped 2 bases, with 12 bases sitting between them.

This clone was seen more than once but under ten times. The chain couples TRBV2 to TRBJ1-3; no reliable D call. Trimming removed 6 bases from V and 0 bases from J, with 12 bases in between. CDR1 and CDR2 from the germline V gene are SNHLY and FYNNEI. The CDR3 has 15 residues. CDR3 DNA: TGTGCCAGCAGGATGGCCTTCTCCTCTGGAAACACCATATATTTT. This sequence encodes CASRMAFSSGNTIYF.

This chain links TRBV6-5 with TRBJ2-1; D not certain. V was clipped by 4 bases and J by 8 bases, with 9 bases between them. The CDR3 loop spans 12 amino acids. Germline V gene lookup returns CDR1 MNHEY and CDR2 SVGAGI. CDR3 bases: TGTGCCAGCAGTTCCACTTCTCATGAGCAGTTCTTC. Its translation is CASSSTSHEQFF.

CDR3: CASSSGQTGTGANVLTF. The CDR3 nucleotides are TGTGCCAGCAGCTCAGGACAGACAGGGACTGGGGCCAACGTCCTGACTTTC. The chain carries TRBV7-9 and TRBJ2-6; 7 positions agree with TRBD1. V dropped 4 bases and J dropped 2; count of bases not matched to a gene: 8. The CDR3 has 17 amino acids. In germline, CDR1 is SEHNR, CDR2 FQNEAQ (reference sequence).

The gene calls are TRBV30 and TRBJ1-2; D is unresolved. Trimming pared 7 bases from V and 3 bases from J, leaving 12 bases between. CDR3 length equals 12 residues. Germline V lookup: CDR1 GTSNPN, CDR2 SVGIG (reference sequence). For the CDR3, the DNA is TGTGCCTCAGGAGGTGCTGACTATGGCTACACCTTC. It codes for CASGGADYGYTF.

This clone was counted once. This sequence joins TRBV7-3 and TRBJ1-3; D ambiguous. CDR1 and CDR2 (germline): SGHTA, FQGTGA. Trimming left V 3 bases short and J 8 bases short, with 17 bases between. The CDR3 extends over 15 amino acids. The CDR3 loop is CASSLDGPPEDTIYF. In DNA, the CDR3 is TGTGCCAGCAGCTTGGACGGACCCCCAGAAGACACCATATATTTT.

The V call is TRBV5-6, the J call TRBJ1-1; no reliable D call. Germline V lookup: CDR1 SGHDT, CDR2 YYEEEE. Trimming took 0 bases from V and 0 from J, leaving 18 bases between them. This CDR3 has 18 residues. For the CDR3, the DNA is TGTGCCAGCAGCTTGGAGGGAACTTACACTAACCTGAACACTGAAGCTTTCTTT. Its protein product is CASSLEGTYTNLNTEAFF.

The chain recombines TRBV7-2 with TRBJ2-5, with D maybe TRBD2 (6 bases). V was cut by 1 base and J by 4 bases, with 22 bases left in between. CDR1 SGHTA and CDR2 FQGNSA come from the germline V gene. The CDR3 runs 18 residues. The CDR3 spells CASSLVQTRRGWGETQYF. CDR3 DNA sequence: TGTGCCAGCAGCTTAGTTCAAACCCGGCGGGGTTGGGGAGAGACCCAGTACTTC.

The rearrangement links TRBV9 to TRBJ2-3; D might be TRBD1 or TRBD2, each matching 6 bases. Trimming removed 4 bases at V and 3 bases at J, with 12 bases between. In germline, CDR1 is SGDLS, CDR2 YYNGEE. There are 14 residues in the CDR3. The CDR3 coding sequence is TGTGCCAGCAGCCAGAGGGGGAGGACAGATACGCAGTATTTT. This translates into CASSQRGRTDTQYF. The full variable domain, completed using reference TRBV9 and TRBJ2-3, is DSGVTQTPKHLITATGQRVTLRCSPRSGDLSVYWYQQSLDQGLQFLIQYYNGEERAKGNILERFSAQQFPDLHSELNLSSLELGDSALYFCASSQRGRTDTQYFGPGTRLTVL.